These 7 T cell receptor beta chains share one sample of origin, sequenced in a study of T cells after yellow fever vaccination. TCRdb passed the 5' RACE reads through MiXCR, listing each CDR3 protein once. The sample holds a few hundred thousand distinct CDR3 sequences, roughly 3.9% seen once. The material was PBMCs, obtained 5 days after the yellow fever booster vaccination. These receptors were taken from a young man who received the YFV17D yellow fever vaccine.

This clonotype was detected only a few times. The chain couples TRBV7-9 to TRBJ1-5; D might be TRBD1 (6 bases). The CDR3 is 13 residues long. Trimming shortened V by 7 bases and J by 6 bases, and 13 bases separated the two germline ends. The germline CDR1 and CDR2 sequences are SEHNR and FQNEAQ (reference sequence). The CDR3 DNA sequence: TGTGCCAGCACCCCGGGGGGCGGTCAGCCCCAGCATTTT. It translates to CASTPGGGQPQHF.

The J gene is TRBJ1-2, the V gene TRBV20-1, with 8 bases fitting TRBD1. CDR1 and CDR2 (germline): DFQATT, SNEGSKA (reference sequence). This CDR3 comprises 15 residues. V was clipped by 6 bases and J by 4 bases; unmatched bases: 13. In DNA, the CDR3 is TGCAGTGCCCAGAGCCCAGGGGGCATAGGCTATGGCTACACCTTC. Its protein product is CSAQSPGGIGYGYTF.

In its sample, this clonotype was seen many times. One end of the junction fails to match germline, which may point to a read error. The chain uses TRBV7-2 and TRBJ1-6; 11 bases match TRBD1. This CDR3 is built from 14 residues. Germline V gene sequence: CDR1 SGHTA, CDR2 FQGNSA. As DNA, the CDR3 is TGCGCCAGCAGCTTGGGACAGGGGGGCTCACCCCTCCACTTT. As protein: CASSLGQGGSPLHF.

This clonotype was counted at least ten times. CDR3 DNA sequence: TGCGCCAGCAGTCAAAGTAGGGACCGCGCTATAATCCCATGCACAGATACGCAGTATTTT. Its protein product is CASSQSRDRAIIPCTDTQYF. The chain carries TRBV23-1 and TRBJ2-3; D assignment may be TRBD1 or TRBD2 (5 bases each). TRBV23-1 is assigned to the ORF class and has an uncertain function. This CDR3 spans 20 amino acids. V gave up 2 bases and J gave up 1 base, with 25 bases separating them.

This clonotype turned up a few times. The V call is TRBV5-6, the J call TRBJ1-6; 7 bases are shared with TRBD1. With 4 bases clipped from V and 9 bases from J, the junction kept 10 bases outside the gene matches. Germline loops: CDR1 SGHDT, CDR2 YYEEEE. The CDR3 sequence is 15 residues long. CDR3: CASSTRQGWSSPLHF. DNA for the CDR3: TGTGCCAGCAGCACCCGACAGGGATGGTCTTCACCCCTCCACTTT.

The J gene is TRBJ2-1, the V gene TRBV12-3 or TRBV12-4; 13 nucleotides agree with TRBD2. The CDR3 consists of 16 residues. J was trimmed by 3 bases and V by 2 bases; bases with no gene match: 1. CDR3 bases: TGTGCCAGCAGTTTAAGGACTAGCGGGAGCTACAATGAGCAGTTCTTC. It specifies CASSLRTSGSYNEQFF.

The sample holds a few counts of this clonotype. The chain links TRBV5-1 to TRBJ2-5; D is possibly TRBD2 (5 bases). Germline V gives CDR1 SGHRS, CDR2 YFSETQ. V shed 1 base and J shed 8 bases, with 18 bases lying between them. CDR3 length: 15 amino acids. The DNA for the CDR3 is TGCGCCAGCAGCTTGATCCCGGGGAGAGGAGAAACCCAGTACTTC. This codes for CASSLIPGRGETQYF.